Sequencing of this T cell receptor beta chain was carried out in a study of OX40 agonist ivuxolimab in advanced cancers. CDR1 is SGHVS, CDR2 FNYEAQ, per germline. V lost 5 bases to trimming and J lost 7 bases, with 14 bases between them. The CDR3 runs to 14 residues. The table came from immunoSEQ multiplex PCR; TCRdb's copy has only in-frame clones and leaves some out. The profile shows some 44,000 clones, around 80% of them singletons. The starting material was CD4+ or CD8+ T cells sorted from blood, obtained in a trial of the OX40 agonist ivuxolimab. This receptor was identified in an adult with an advanced solid tumor such as melanoma, head and neck, liver or kidney cancer. The rearrangement joins TRBV7-6 to TRBJ1-4; maybe TRBD1 (5 bases). CDR3 nucleotides: TGTGCCAGCAGCCGGGCAGGGAACGGTGAAAAACTGTTTTTT. Translating gives CASSRAGNGEKLFF.